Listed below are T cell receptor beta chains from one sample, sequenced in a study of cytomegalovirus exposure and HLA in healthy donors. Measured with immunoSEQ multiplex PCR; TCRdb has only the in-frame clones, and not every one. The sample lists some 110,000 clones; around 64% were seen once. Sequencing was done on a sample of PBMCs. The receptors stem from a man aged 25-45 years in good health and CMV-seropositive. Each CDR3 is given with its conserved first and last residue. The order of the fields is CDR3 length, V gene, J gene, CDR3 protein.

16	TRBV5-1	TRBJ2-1	CASSLEGTSGYNGQFF
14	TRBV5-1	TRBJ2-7	CASGPTGGSYEQYF
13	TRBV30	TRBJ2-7	CALTQGAGYEQYF
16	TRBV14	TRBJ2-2	CASSQGTTLYTGELFF
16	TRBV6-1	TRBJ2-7	CASSEERFRSSYEQYF
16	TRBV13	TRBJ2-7	CASSQGPGLASYEQYF
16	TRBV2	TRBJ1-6	CASNTHRGVNNSPLHF
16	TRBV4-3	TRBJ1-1	CASSHRRGDRDTEAFF
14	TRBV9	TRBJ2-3	CASSAGMSTDTQYF
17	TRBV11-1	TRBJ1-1	CASSNTGPGTANTEAFF
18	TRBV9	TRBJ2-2	CASSPLTSGGAFGGELFF
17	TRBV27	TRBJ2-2	CASTTSIRTGTSGELFF
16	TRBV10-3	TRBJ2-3	CAISDGTSGRVDTQYF
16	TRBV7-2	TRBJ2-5	CASRPQTVGNQETQYF
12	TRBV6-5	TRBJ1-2	CASSHNPQFNTF
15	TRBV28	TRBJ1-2	CASTKRGGANYGYTF
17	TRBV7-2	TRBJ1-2	CASSLPSEGARGYGYTF
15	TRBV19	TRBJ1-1	CASSMGEGVNTEAFF
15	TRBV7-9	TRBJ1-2	CSSSSGQGNSYGYTF
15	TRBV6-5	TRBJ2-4	CASSYSDRGGDIQYF
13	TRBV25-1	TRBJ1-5	CASALGGEQPQHF
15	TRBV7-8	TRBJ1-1	CASSQAVGLGTEAFF
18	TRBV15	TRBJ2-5	CATSRGGLAERYQETQYF
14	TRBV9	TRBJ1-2	CASSVGGQVYGYTF
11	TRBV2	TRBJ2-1	CASSFGHEQFF
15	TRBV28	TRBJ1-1	CASSFWTGGYSEAFF
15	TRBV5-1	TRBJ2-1	CASSLASGALNEQFF
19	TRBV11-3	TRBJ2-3	CASSLGILWRRDDTDTQYF
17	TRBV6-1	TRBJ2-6	CASSVGTGLTWANVLTF
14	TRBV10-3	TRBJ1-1	CAISGGDFNTEAFF
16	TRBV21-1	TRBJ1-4	CASIRRKGRDNEKLFF
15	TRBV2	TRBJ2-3	CASARPGITADTQYF
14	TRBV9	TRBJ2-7	CASSVGGPSYEQYF
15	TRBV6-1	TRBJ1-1	CASSELDRGSTEAFF
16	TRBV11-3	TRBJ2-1	CASSPRTSGGYNEQFF
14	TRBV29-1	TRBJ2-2	CSATAAGGHGELFF
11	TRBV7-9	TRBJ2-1	CASSRGYEQFF
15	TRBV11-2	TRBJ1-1	CASSFSSGSGTEAFF
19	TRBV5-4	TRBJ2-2	CASSSRQGAGGPNTGELFF
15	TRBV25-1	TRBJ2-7	CASSPHRGSSYEQYF
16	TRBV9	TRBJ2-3	CASSVGTNSFTDTQYF
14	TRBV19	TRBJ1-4	CASSHGDREEKLFF
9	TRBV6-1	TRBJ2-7	CATVHEQYF
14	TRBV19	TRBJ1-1	CASTTRVMNTEAFF
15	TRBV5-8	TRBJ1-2	CASSFMDSLNYGYTF
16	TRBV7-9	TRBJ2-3	CASSFLAGGPTDTQYF
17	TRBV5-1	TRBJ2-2	CASSFDVSRGGSGELFF
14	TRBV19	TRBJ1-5	CASSPDRSNQPQHF
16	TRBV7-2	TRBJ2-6	CASSPNRVVGANVLTF